A selection of T cell receptor beta chains follows, all from one sample in a study of blood T cells in healthy people across ages. MiXCR was run by TCRdb on the 5' RACE reads, yielding one entry per CDR3 protein. The sample holds roughly 700,000 distinct CDR3 sequences, more than 20% seen once. These data also formed part of another study, on T cells of mothers and their children.

Sequenced sample: blood. These receptors were taken from a boy aged 10-17 years in good health. Both conserved end residues are part of each CDR3. Fields, in order: clone size, J gene, D gene, V gene, CDR3 protein, CDR3 DNA. The D gene is left open where the match is weak. Clone size is stated in some rows and not others, as once, few, many or a class when expanded.

size: .; J: TRBJ2-4; D: .; V: TRBV27; CDR3: CASSYLTPGRDIAKNIQYF; DNA: TGTGCCAGCAGTTACCTGACCCCGGGACGCGATATAGCCAAAAACATTCAGTACTTC
size: .; J: TRBJ1-5; D: .; V: TRBV6-6; CDR3: CASSYSLYGFGQPQHF; DNA: TGTGCCAGCAGTTACTCGTTGTATGGGTTCGGGCAGCCCCAGCATTTT
size: few; J: TRBJ1-3; D: .; V: TRBV15; CDR3: CATSRDLTAGNTIYF; DNA: TGTGCCACCAGCAGAGATCTGACGGCTGGAAACACCATATATTTT
size: .; J: TRBJ1-4; D: .; V: TRBV7-2; CDR3: CASSLVWDPNEKLFF; DNA: TGTGCCAGCAGCTTAGTCTGGGACCCGAATGAAAAACTGTTTTTT
size: .; J: TRBJ1-6; D: .; V: TRBV4-3; CDR3: CASSQETAGVYNSPLHF; DNA: TGCGCCAGCAGCCAAGAAACCGCGGGTGTCTATAATTCACCCCTCCACTTT
size: few; J: TRBJ2-5; D: TRBD1; V: TRBV9; CDR3: CASSPGGSLGETQYF; DNA: TGTGCCAGCAGCCCAGGGGGCAGCCTCGGGGAGACCCAGTACTTC
size: few; J: TRBJ2-1; D: .; V: TRBV9; CDR3: CASSRPGAAVTYNEQFF; DNA: TGTGCCAGCAGCCGCCCTGGGGCGGCGGTCACCTACAATGAGCAGTTCTTC
size: few; J: TRBJ2-7; D: .; V: TRBV6-5; CDR3: CASSYPKLGGAIIYEQYF; DNA: TGTGCCAGCAGTTACCCTAAATTAGGGGGGGCGATCATCTACGAGCAGTACTTC
size: .; J: TRBJ1-2; D: TRBD1; V: TRBV29-1; CDR3: CSVEEGAGGGYGYTF; DNA: TGCAGCGTTGAAGAAGGGGCAGGGGGAGGCTATGGCTACACCTTC
size: .; J: TRBJ1-2; D: TRBD1; V: TRBV2; CDR3: CASTGTAVGYTF; DNA: TGTGCCAGCACCGGGACAGCTGTCGGCTACACCTTC
size: few; J: TRBJ1-2; D: TRBD1; V: TRBV20-1; CDR3: CSAPSGTAYGYTF; DNA: TGCAGTGCTCCCTCCGGGACAGCCTATGGCTACACCTTC
size: .; J: TRBJ2-1; D: TRBD2; V: TRBV5-1; CDR3: CASSQTAGNNEQFF; DNA: TGCGCCAGCAGCCAAACAGCGGGAAACAATGAGCAGTTCTTC
size: few; J: TRBJ2-5; D: .; V: TRBV5-1; CDR3: CASRPWGRGAQETQYF; DNA: TGCGCCAGCAGGCCATGGGGGCGGGGCGCCCAAGAGACCCAGTACTTC
size: .; J: TRBJ2-3; D: .; V: TRBV5-1; CDR3: CASSLNRRSMGADTQYF; DNA: TGCGCCAGCAGCTTAAACCGGCGTAGTATGGGGGCAGATACGCAGTATTTT
size: .; J: TRBJ2-2; D: .; V: TRBV7-2; CDR3: CASSLEWELFF; DNA: TGTGCCAGCAGCTTAGAGTGGGAGCTGTTTTTT
size: .; J: TRBJ2-1; D: TRBD2; V: TRBV5-1; CDR3: CASSFGLAGDRQFF; DNA: TGCGCCAGCAGCTTCGGACTAGCGGGAGATCGCCAGTTCTTC
size: .; J: TRBJ1-5; D: .; V: TRBV20-1; CDR3: CSANDRSSNQPQHF; DNA: TGCAGTGCTAATGACAGGTCTAGCAATCAGCCCCAGCATTTT
size: .; J: TRBJ2-2; D: .; V: TRBV5-1; CDR3: CASSFRGDTGELFF; DNA: TGCGCCAGCAGCTTTCGGGGTGACACCGGGGAGCTGTTTTTT
size: .; J: TRBJ1-2; D: .; V: TRBV7-2; CDR3: CASSLEQGAFYGYTF; DNA: TGTGCCAGCAGCTTAGAACAGGGAGCCTTCTATGGCTACACCTTC
size: few; J: TRBJ1-1; D: .; V: TRBV12-3/TRBV12-4; CDR3: CASSLKANTEAFF; DNA: TGTGCCAGCAGTTTGAAGGCGAACACTGAAGCTTTCTTT
size: few; J: TRBJ2-4; D: TRBD2; V: TRBV6-2/TRBV6-3; CDR3: CASSYRLAGAKNIQYF; DNA: TGTGCCAGCAGTTACCGACTAGCGGGGGCCAAAAACATTCAGTACTTC
size: .; J: TRBJ2-5; D: .; V: TRBV5-1; CDR3: CASSVSQGRLTKETQYF; DNA: TGCGCCAGCAGCGTATCACAGGGGAGGCTTACGAAGGAGACCCAGTACTTC
size: few; J: TRBJ1-2; D: .; V: TRBV7-2; CDR3: CASSPRGFTQHGYTF; DNA: TGTGCCAGCAGTCCCAGGGGCTTTACACAGCATGGCTACACCTTC
size: few; J: TRBJ2-7; D: .; V: TRBV29-1; CDR3: CSVEDDEADEQYF; DNA: TGCAGCGTTGAAGATGACGAAGCGGACGAGCAGTACTTC
size: few; J: TRBJ2-1; D: TRBD1; V: TRBV5-1; CDR3: CASNWWTGYNEQFF; DNA: TGCGCCAGCAACTGGTGGACAGGGTACAATGAGCAGTTCTTC
size: .; J: TRBJ1-4; D: TRBD1; V: TRBV7-2; CDR3: CASSFIPGQPRSNEKLFF; DNA: TGTGCCAGCAGCTTCATTCCGGGACAGCCTAGAAGCAATGAAAAACTGTTTTTT
size: few; J: TRBJ1-3; D: TRBD1; V: TRBV12-3/TRBV12-4; CDR3: CASSRSGGAPGNTIYF; DNA: TGTGCCAGCAGTCGATCAGGGGGCGCGCCTGGAAACACCATATATTTT
size: few; J: TRBJ2-5; D: TRBD2; V: TRBV10-3; CDR3: CAISEDSGGHQETQYF; DNA: TGTGCCATCAGTGAGGATAGCGGGGGACACCAAGAGACCCAGTACTTC
size: .; J: TRBJ2-7; D: .; V: TRBV19; CDR3: CASTDRGAREQYF; DNA: TGTGCCAGTACCGACCGGGGTGCAAGGGAGCAGTACTTC
size: .; J: TRBJ1-1; D: .; V: TRBV9; CDR3: CARGPRAFF; DNA: TGTGCCAGGGGACCTCGGGCTTTCTTT
size: .; J: TRBJ2-5; D: TRBD2; V: TRBV7-9; CDR3: CASRSGTSVQETQYF; DNA: TGTGCCAGCAGATCCGGGACTAGCGTTCAAGAGACCCAGTACTTC
size: .; J: TRBJ2-5; D: .; V: TRBV2; CDR3: CASSGLDRKTQYF; DNA: TGTGCCAGCAGTGGACTCGATCGGAAGACCCAGTACTTC
size: .; J: TRBJ2-3; D: TRBD2; V: TRBV20-1; CDR3: CSARISSGSADTQYF; DNA: TGCAGTGCTAGAATTTCTAGCGGGAGCGCAGATACGCAGTATTTT
size: .; J: TRBJ1-2; D: .; V: TRBV5-1; CDR3: CASSFGGRGGPTNYGYTF; DNA: TGCGCCAGCAGCTTTGGGGGCCGGGGAGGACCGACTAACTATGGCTACACCTTC
size: few; J: TRBJ1-1; D: .; V: TRBV5-1; CDR3: CASSPGRARPGTEAFF; DNA: TGCGCCAGCAGTCCGGGCAGAGCGCGACCTGGGACTGAAGCTTTCTTT
size: many; J: TRBJ2-2; D: .; V: TRBV7-3; CDR3: CASSLGGLGELFF; DNA: TGTGCCAGCAGCTTAGGCGGGCTCGGGGAGCTGTTTTTT
size: .; J: TRBJ2-1; D: TRBD2; V: TRBV4-1; CDR3: CASSPRLAGGAPYNEQFF; DNA: TGCGCCAGCAGCCCAAGACTAGCGGGAGGGGCTCCCTACAATGAGCAGTTCTTC
size: once; J: TRBJ2-4; D: .; V: TRBV21-1; CDR3: CASLGFALAKNIQYF; DNA: TGTGCCAGCCTCGGCTTCGCCCTAGCCAAAAACATTCAGTACTTC
size: .; J: TRBJ1-3; D: .; V: TRBV7-2; CDR3: CASSPGDVYSGNTIYF; DNA: TGTGCCAGCAGCCCGGGGGACGTTTATTCTGGAAACACCATATATTTT
size: .; J: TRBJ2-7; D: .; V: TRBV6-5; CDR3: CASSYSNRQFYEQYF; DNA: TGTGCCAGCAGTTACTCGAATCGGCAGTTCTACGAGCAGTACTTC
size: .; J: TRBJ1-2; D: .; V: TRBV20-1; CDR3: CSARPDGKYGYTF; DNA: TGCAGTGCTAGACCGGACGGCAAATATGGCTACACCTTC
size: .; J: TRBJ2-3; D: TRBD2; V: TRBV7-9; CDR3: CAGWDYRTDTQYF; DNA: TGTGCCGGCTGGGACTATAGAACAGATACGCAGTATTTT